Shown below are 5 T cell receptor beta chains from a single sample sequenced in a study. TCRdb reanalysed the 5' RACE reads using MiXCR and keeps one entry per CDR3 protein. The data hold about 7,000 distinct CDR3 sequences, with about 47% observed a single time. Sequenced: naive CD4+ T cells sorted from a lymph node. The subset was: naive CD4+ T cells, CD4+CD45RA+CD25-. These receptors were taken from a female donor with breast cancer.

The chain couples TRBV20-1 to TRBJ2-5; D is unresolved. Germline V gene data show CDR1 as DFQATT and CDR2 as SNEGSKA (reference sequence). The CDR3 loop spans 12 amino acids. V was pared by 4 bases and J by 3 bases, with 9 bases between. CDR3 sequence: CSAKSVEETQYF. CDR3 bases: TGCAGTGCTAAATCGGTCGAAGAGACCCAGTACTTC.

This clonotype showed up just once. The rearrangement joins TRBV24-1 to TRBJ2-3, with 11 bases aligning to TRBD2. Germline CDR1 is KGHDR and CDR2 is SFDVKD. The J segment lost 1 base and the V segment lost 6 bases, leaving 5 bases of the junction unmatched. The CDR3 runs 16 residues. The CDR3 protein is CATSRRGLAGTDTQYF. The CDR3 region has the DNA TGTGCCACCAGTCGACGGGGACTAGCGGGCACAGATACGCAGTATTTT.

The table lists this clonotype with a count of one. The chain combines TRBV7-2 with TRBJ2-5; a weak D match, TRBD1 (7 bases). The V and J ends lost 5 bases and 5 bases respectively, with 21 bases between them. The CDR3 is 16 residues long. Germline V gives CDR1 SGHTA, CDR2 FQGNSA. CDR3 bases: TGTGCCAGCAGCCCTCTGGAGGGGGCCTCGGGGGAGACCCAGTACTTC. Residues: CASSPLEGASGETQYF.

The CDR3 DNA reads as TGCAGCGTTGGGGGCCTCCCCGGGGAGCTGTTTTTT. It translates to CSVGGLPGELFF. V gene TRBV29-1 combines with J gene TRBJ2-2, with D possibly TRBD1 on 5 matching bases. V lost 4 bases to trimming and J lost 6 bases, with 9 bases between them. The CDR3 covers 12 residues. Germline loops: CDR1 SQVTM, CDR2 ANQGSEA.

On this clonotype itself: A single base separates this from a much larger clone, so it may be a read error. The rearrangement joins TRBV6-6 to TRBJ1-5; weak D call: TRBD1 (6 bases). The CDR3 has 12 residues. The germline V gene encodes CDR1 MNHNY and CDR2 SVGAGI (reference sequence). The CDR3 DNA sequence: TGTGTCAGCAGCCGACAGGACCAGCCCCAGCATTTT. Residues: CVSSRQDQPQHF.